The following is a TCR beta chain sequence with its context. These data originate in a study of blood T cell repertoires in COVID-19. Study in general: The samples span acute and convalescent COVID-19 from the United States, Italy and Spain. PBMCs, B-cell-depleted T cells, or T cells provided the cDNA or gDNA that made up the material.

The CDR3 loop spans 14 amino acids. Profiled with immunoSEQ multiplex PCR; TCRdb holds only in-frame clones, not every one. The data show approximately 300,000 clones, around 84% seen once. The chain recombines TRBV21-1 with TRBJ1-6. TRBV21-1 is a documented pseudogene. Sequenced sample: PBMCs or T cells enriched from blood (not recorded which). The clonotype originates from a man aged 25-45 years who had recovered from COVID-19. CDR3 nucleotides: TGTGCCAGCCCTCGGGGGGGGGTAAATTCACCCCTCCACTTT. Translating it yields CASPRGGVNSPLHF.